The 15 T cell receptor beta chains given below trace back to one sample, sequenced in a study of blood T cell repertoires in COVID-19. The repertoire was sequenced with immunoSEQ multiplex PCR; TCRdb's copy has only in-frame clones and lacks some. Of roughly 350,000 clones listed, around nine tenths are singletons. Sequencing input: peripheral blood. The receptor source for this set is a woman in her late teens or twenties who had recovered from COVID-19.

This rearrangement joins TRBV4-3 to TRBJ1-3, with 7 bases aligning to TRBD1. Germline assignment: CDR1 LGHNA and CDR2 YSLEER. The CDR3 runs 13 residues. V trimming: 4 bases; J trimming: 6 bases; junction bases outside the gene matches: 3. CDR3 residues: CASSRTGVNTIYF. The DNA for the CDR3 is TGCGCCAGCAGCCGCACAGGGGTAAACACCATATATTTT.

The chain employs TRBV4-3 and TRBJ2-2, with TRBD1 matching over 8 bases. V lost 0 bases and J lost 2; bases outside the gene matches: 5. CDR3 size: 17 residues. Germline-derived CDR1 and CDR2 are LGHNA and YSLEER. The CDR3, as DNA: TGCGCCAGCAGCCAAGACACGGGACAGGCTAACACCGGGGAGCTGTTTTTT. Protein product: CASSQDTGQANTGELFF.

The chain has TRBV14 and TRBJ1-2; maybe TRBD1 (6 bases). The V end was cut by 6 bases, the J end by 4 bases, with 24 bases between. Germline lookup yields CDR1 SGHDN and CDR2 FVKESK. This CDR3 has 17 residues. The CDR3 reads CASSSGEGGFGSYGYTF. CDR3 sequence (DNA): TGTGCCAGCAGTAGCGGGGAAGGGGGATTCGGCTCCTATGGCTACACCTTC.

The gene calls are TRBV27 and TRBJ1-1, with D possibly matching TRBD1 (5 bases). The CDR3 contains 13 residues. Germline V gene lookup returns CDR1 MNHEY and CDR2 SMNVEV (reference sequence). The ends were cut back, 5 bases at V and 4 bases at J, with 11 bases in the middle. The CDR3 sequence is CASSGRVFTEAFF. In DNA form, the CDR3 reads TGTGCCAGCAGTGGCAGGGTTTTCACTGAAGCTTTCTTT.

The rearrangement links TRBV28 to TRBJ2-1; D may be TRBD1 (6 bases). The germline gives CDR1 MDHEN, CDR2 SYDVKM. CDR3 length equals 14 residues. V was cut by 2 bases and J by 9 bases, with 14 bases left in between. Here the CDR3 DNA reads TGTGCCAGCAGTTTACCAGCGGACAGAAGTGAGCAGTTCTTC. Translated: CASSLPADRSEQFF.

The V and J genes are TRBV11-3 and TRBJ2-2, with 7 nucleotides matching TRBD2. CDR3 size: 17 residues. CDR1 is SGHNT, CDR2 YENEEA, per germline. Germline trimming cut 7 bases from V and 1 base from J; bases unmatched to any gene: 12. CDR3 loop: CASTSRSGTGNTGELFF. DNA of the CDR3: TGTGCCAGCACCTCTCGCAGCGGGACGGGGAACACCGGGGAGCTGTTTTTT.

This clone was found once. This rearrangement joins TRBV12-3 or TRBV12-4 to TRBJ1-5; 7 bases line up with TRBD1. The V segment lost 5 bases and the J segment 5 bases; nucleotides outside the gene matches: 3. There are 13 residues in the CDR3. CDR3 DNA: TGTGCCAGCAGTGTAGACAGGGATCAGCCCCAGCATTTT. Amino acid sequence: CASSVDRDQPQHF.

This chain uses TRBV9 with TRBJ2-2; a possible D gene is TRBD1 (6 bases). The CDR3 is made up of 15 amino acids. Trimming removed 3 bases from V and 5 bases from J, with 14 bases in between. Per the germline V gene, CDR1 is SGDLS and CDR2 is YYNGEE. CDR3 loop: CASSAGVGLTGELFF. In nucleotides, the CDR3 is TGTGCCAGCAGCGCAGGGGTTGGGTTAACCGGGGAGCTGTTTTTT.

The rearrangement uses TRBV7-9 and TRBJ2-5; 8 bases align to TRBD1. After removal of 3 bases from V and 2 bases from J, the junction contained 5 bases not matched to a gene. The CDR3 is 15 residues long. CDR1 is SEHNR, CDR2 FQNEAQ, per germline (reference sequence). CDR3 sequence reads: CASSFGQGRQETQYF. The CDR3, as DNA: TGTGCCAGCAGCTTCGGACAGGGCCGACAAGAGACCCAGTACTTC. The complete variable domain, with remaining parts taken from reference TRBV7-9 and TRBJ2-5, reads DTGVSQNPRHKITKRGQNVTFRCDPISEHNRLYWYRQTLGQGPEFLTYFQNEAQLEKSRLLSDRFSAERPKGSFSTLEIQRTEQGDSAMYLCASSFGQGRQETQYFGPGTRLLVL.

The gene calls are TRBV7-9 and TRBJ2-7; possibly TRBD1 for D (6 bases). The CDR3 runs 18 residues. CDR1 and CDR2 (germline): SEHNR, FQNEAQ (reference sequence). The V and J ends lost 4 bases and 4 bases respectively, with 26 bases between them. CDR3 nucleotide sequence: TGTGCCAGCAGCTCCCAATCAAAAGCCACAGGGTTTATTTACGAGCAGTACGTC. Its translation: CASSSQSKATGFIYEQYV.

The rearrangement links TRBV25-1 to TRBJ2-5; perhaps TRBD1 as D (5 bases). Germline loops: CDR1 MGHDK, CDR2 SYGVNS. The CDR3 consists of 14 residues. The V end lost 5 bases, the J end lost 1 base, and 11 bases lay between the germline ends. CDR3 nucleotide sequence: TGTGCCAGCAGTATGACGACAGCCCAAGAGACCCAGTACTTC. Translation: CASSMTTAQETQYF.

The V gene is TRBV19, the J gene TRBJ2-3; D might be TRBD2 (6 bases). The CDR3 is 13 amino acids. V was pared by 8 bases and J by 0 bases, with 9 bases between. Germline CDR1 reads LNHDA; CDR2 reads SQIVND (reference sequence). CDR3: CASRGISTDTQYF. DNA of the CDR3: TGTGCCAGTCGGGGGATTAGCACAGATACGCAGTATTTT.

This rearrangement joins TRBV7-2 to TRBJ2-1; 8 nucleotides line up with TRBD1. The CDR3 runs 16 residues. The V segment lost 6 bases and the J segment 9 bases; nucleotides outside the gene matches: 16. Germline loops: CDR1 SGHTA, CDR2 FQGNSA. The CDR3 DNA sequence: TGTGCCAGCAGATATACCGGGACAGGTGAGGGGTTTGAGCAGTTCTTC. This gives the protein CASRYTGTGEGFEQFF. Based on the CDR3 plus reference TRBV7-2 and TRBJ2-1, the full variable domain is GAGVSQSPSNKVTEKGKDVELRCDPISGHTALYWYRQSLGQGLEFLIYFQGNSAPDKSGLPSDRFSAERTGGSVSTLTIQRTQQEDSAVYLCASRYTGTGEGFEQFFGPGTRLTVL.

This chain joins TRBV5-4 and TRBJ2-1, with 10 bases that match TRBD2. The germline gives CDR1 SGHNT, CDR2 YYREEE (reference sequence). CDR3 length equals 14 residues. With 7 bases clipped from V and 5 bases from J, the junction kept 6 bases outside the gene matches. The CDR3 DNA reads TGTGCCAGCCGCCTAGCGGGAGACAACAATGAGCAGTTCTTC. This encodes CASRLAGDNNEQFF.

The V gene is TRBV7-2, the J gene TRBJ2-1; 8 bases map to TRBD2. The CDR3 is made up of 16 amino acids. After removal of 6 bases from V and 1 base from J, the junction contained 8 bases not matched to a gene. Germline-derived CDR1 and CDR2 are SGHTA and FQGNSA. CDR3 sequence (DNA): TGTGCCAGCAGGGTTAGCGGGACAATTTCCTACAATGAGCAGTTCTTC. Encoded protein: CASRVSGTISYNEQFF.